This TCR beta chain was identified in a study of shared clonotypes between healthy human individuals. As regards this clone: Its antigen remains unknown.

Study results and limitations: An expected dependence of interdonor clonotype sharing on sequencing depth was noted.

Per sorted-subset replicate PCR, input was roughly 220 ng DNA, representing roughly 30,000 T cell genomes. Original methodology: From ImmunoSEQ came sequences covering only the junction and carrying no quality scores, so filtering differed. Here immunoSEQ multiplex PCR was the method, and the copy in TCRdb shows in-frame clones only, minus some. That table gives V, J and clone size, and the DNA gave D and trimming. The sample includes some 1,600,000 clones, nearly 99% of them seen just once. Deletions cut 0 bases from V and 0 bases from J, with 13 bases between. Germline V gene sequence: CDR1 SGDLS, CDR2 YYNGEE. The CDR3 contains 17 residues.

The chain is built from TRBV9 and TRBJ2-1; D unclear. Sequencing used naive CD4+ T cells sorted from blood. Subset meaning: CD45RA+ positively selected. The receptor was derived from a man younger than 40 in good health. The CDR3 region has the DNA TGTGCCAGCAGCGTAGCTACGGGCGGCAGCTCCTACAATGAGCAGTTCTTC. Amino acid sequence: CASSVATGGSSYNEQFF.